A selection of T cell receptor beta chains follows, all from one sample in a study of T cell repertoires in cytomegalovirus infection. TCRdb ran MiXCR on the reads and lists one entry per CDR3 protein. The sample yields hundreds of thousands of distinct CDR3 sequences, under 20% seen once. Specimen: PBMCs. The receptors originated from a human donor in good health (CMV status not recorded). Some clones in this sample may be carry-over from other donors' samples. CDR3s include the opening cysteine and the closing phenylalanine or tryptophan. The D gene is left open where the match is weak. For some rows the clone size is stated as once, few or many, or as a class when expanded; others skip it.

clone size	D gene	V gene	J gene	CDR3 DNA	CDR3 protein
-	-	TRBV5-1	TRBJ1-5	TGCGCCAGCAGCTTGGAAGGGTTCGGCAATCAGCCCCAGCATTTT	CASSLEGFGNQPQHF
many	TRBD2	TRBV7-2	TRBJ2-3	TGTGCCAGCAGCTCCAATCTAGCGGGGACTAGCACAGATACGCAGTATTTT	CASSSNLAGTSTDTQYF
-	-	TRBV20-1	TRBJ1-1	TGCAGTGCTAGAGATTCGACAGCGATGAACACTGAAGCTTTCTTT	CSARDSTAMNTEAFF
-	TRBD1	TRBV6-5	TRBJ1-2	TGTGCCAGCAGTTACGGGACAGGGCTCTATGGCTACACCTTC	CASSYGTGLYGYTF
-	-	TRBV27	TRBJ1-1	TGTGCCAGCTCGGGGGGCTCGAACACTGAAGCTTTCTTT	CASSGGSNTEAFF
many	-	TRBV12-3/TRBV12-4	TRBJ1-1	TGTGCCAGCATCATAACAGGGCCGAACACTGAAGCTTTCTTT	CASIITGPNTEAFF
few	-	TRBV19	TRBJ2-3	TGTGCCAGTAGTATTATATGGCGGGTCAGCACAGATACGCAGTATTTT	CASSIIWRVSTDTQYF
few	TRBD1	TRBV10-3	TRBJ1-5	TGTGCCATCGGGACAGGCAATCAGCCCCAGCATTTT	CAIGTGNQPQHF
many	TRBD2	TRBV12-3/TRBV12-4	TRBJ2-7	TGTGCCAGCAGTTTCCTGGGAGGGTACGAGCAGTACTTC	CASSFLGGYEQYF
many	-	TRBV7-2	TRBJ2-3	TGTGCCAGCAGCTTATGGGGCAGCAGCACAGATACGCAGTATTTT	CASSLWGSSTDTQYF
-	-	TRBV20-1	TRBJ2-7	TGCAGTGCCCAAGTCAAAGAATCCTACGAGCAGTACTTC	CSAQVKESYEQYF
-	TRBD2	TRBV7-2	TRBJ2-5	TGTGCCAGCAGCCCTACCGGGGGGGAAGAGACCCAGTACTTC	CASSPTGGEETQYF
many	-	TRBV10-3	TRBJ2-2	TGTGCCATCAGTGAGCTTCGAGGGAACACCGGGGAGCTGTTTTTT	CAISELRGNTGELFF
many	-	TRBV7-2	TRBJ1-4	TGTGCCAGCAGCTTAACAGCAGACTATACCGCAACTAATGAAAAACTGTTTTTT	CASSLTADYTATNEKLFF
many	-	TRBV7-2	TRBJ1-5	TGTGCCAGCAGCTTAAAGGCAGGTCACAATCAGCCCCAGCATTTT	CASSLKAGHNQPQHF
-	-	TRBV6-5	TRBJ1-6	TGTGCCAGCAGTTACTCCGTAGATCGGGGTTCACCCCTCCACTTT	CASSYSVDRGSPLHF
few	TRBD2	TRBV6-1	TRBJ2-2	TGTGCCAGCAGTGAAGTTGGGCTAGCGGGGGGGATACCTACCGGGGAGCTGTTTTTT	CASSEVGLAGGIPTGELFF
-	-	TRBV18	TRBJ1-6	TGTGCCAGCTCAGTGGACGGGAATAATTCACCCCTCCACTTT	CASSVDGNNSPLHF
many	-	TRBV12-3/TRBV12-4	TRBJ2-2	TGTGCCAGCAGTCACTTGGCGGCCAACACCGGGGAGCTGTTTTTT	CASSHLAANTGELFF
-	TRBD1	TRBV15	TRBJ2-6	TGTGCCACCAGCAGACCTGGGACAGTGGGGGCCAACGTCCTGACTTTC	CATSRPGTVGANVLTF
many	-	TRBV19	TRBJ2-4	TGTGCCAGTAGTGACCAAACGGGCTTGCGGAACATTCAGTACTTC	CASSDQTGLRNIQYF
-	-	TRBV20-1	TRBJ2-2	TGCAGTGCTAGAGGAGGGACCGGGGAGCTGTTTTTT	CSARGGTGELFF